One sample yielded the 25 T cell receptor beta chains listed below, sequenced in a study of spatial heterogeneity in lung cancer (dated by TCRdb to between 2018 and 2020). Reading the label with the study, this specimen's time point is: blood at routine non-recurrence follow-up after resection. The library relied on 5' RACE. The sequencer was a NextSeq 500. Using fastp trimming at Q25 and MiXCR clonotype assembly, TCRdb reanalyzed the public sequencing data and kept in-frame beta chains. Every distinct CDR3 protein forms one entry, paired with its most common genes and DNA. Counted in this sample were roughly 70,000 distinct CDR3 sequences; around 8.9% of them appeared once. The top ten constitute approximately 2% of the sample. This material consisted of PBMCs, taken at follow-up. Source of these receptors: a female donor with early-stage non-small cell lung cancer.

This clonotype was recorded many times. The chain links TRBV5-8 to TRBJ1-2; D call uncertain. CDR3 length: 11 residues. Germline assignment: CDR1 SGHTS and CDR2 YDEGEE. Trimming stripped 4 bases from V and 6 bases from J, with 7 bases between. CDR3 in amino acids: CASSRTDGYTF. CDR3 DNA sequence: TGTGCCAGCAGCCGCACGGATGGCTACACCTTC.

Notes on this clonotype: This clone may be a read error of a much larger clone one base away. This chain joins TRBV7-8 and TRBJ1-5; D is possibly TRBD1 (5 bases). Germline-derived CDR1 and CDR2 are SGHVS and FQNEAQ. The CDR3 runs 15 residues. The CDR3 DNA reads TGTACCAGCAGCTTAGACAGTCAGAGCAATCAGCCCCAGCATTTT. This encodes CTSSLDSQSNQPQHF.

The CDR3 sequence: CASSSGLAGPSYEQYF. CDR3 in DNA: TGTGCCAGCAGCTCCGGACTAGCGGGGCCCTCCTACGAGCAGTACTTC. This rearrangement joins TRBV9 to TRBJ2-7, with 12 bases aligning to TRBD2. The V segment lost 4 bases and the J segment 0 bases; nucleotides outside the gene matches: 5. The CDR3 runs to 16 residues. In germline, CDR1 is SGDLS, CDR2 YYNGEE.

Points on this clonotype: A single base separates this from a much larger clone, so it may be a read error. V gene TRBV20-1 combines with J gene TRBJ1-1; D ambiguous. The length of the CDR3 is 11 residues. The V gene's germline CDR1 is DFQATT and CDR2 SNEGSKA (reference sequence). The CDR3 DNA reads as TGCGGTGCCCCTGTGAACACTGAAGCTTTCTTT. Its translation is CGAPVNTEAFF.

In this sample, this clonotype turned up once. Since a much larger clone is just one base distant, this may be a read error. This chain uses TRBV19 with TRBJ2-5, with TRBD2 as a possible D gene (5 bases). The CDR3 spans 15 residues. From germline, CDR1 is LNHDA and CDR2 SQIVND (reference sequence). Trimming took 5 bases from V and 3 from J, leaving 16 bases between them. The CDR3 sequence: CASSSFGVVKETQYF. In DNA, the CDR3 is TGTGCCAGTAGTTCCTTCGGGGTTGTTAAAGAGACCCAGTACTTC.

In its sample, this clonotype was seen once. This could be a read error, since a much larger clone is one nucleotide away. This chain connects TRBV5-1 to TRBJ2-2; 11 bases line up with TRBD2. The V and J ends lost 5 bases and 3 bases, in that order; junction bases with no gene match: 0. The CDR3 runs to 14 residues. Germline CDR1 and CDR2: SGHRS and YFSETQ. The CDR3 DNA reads TGCGCCAGCAGACTAGCGGGAGACACCGGGGAGCTGTTTTTT. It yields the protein CASRLAGDTGELFF. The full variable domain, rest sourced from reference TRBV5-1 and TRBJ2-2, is KAGVTQTPRYLIKTRGQQVTLSCSPISGHRSVSWYQQTPGQGLQFLFEYFSETQRNKGNFPGRFSGRQFSNSRSEMNVSTLELGDSALYLCASRLAGDTGELFFGEGSRLTVL.

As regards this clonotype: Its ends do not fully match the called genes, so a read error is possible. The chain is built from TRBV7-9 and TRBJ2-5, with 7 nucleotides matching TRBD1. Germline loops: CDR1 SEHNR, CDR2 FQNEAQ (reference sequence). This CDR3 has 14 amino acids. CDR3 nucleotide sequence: TGTGCCAGCAGATCGGGACAGTTCCAAGAGACCCATTACTTC. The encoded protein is CASRSGQFQETHYF.

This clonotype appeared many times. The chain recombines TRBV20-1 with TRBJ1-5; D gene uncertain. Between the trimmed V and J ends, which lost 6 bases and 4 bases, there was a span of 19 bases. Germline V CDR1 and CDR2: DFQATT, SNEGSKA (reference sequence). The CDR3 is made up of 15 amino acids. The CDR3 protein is CSAISTMVLNQPQHF. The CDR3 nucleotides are TGCAGTGCCATCAGTACTATGGTCCTAAATCAGCCCCAGCATTTT.

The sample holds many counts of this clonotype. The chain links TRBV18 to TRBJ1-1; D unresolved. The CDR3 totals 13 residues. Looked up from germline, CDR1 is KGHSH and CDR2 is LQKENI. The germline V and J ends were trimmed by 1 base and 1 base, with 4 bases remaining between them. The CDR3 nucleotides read TGTGCCAGCTCACCACGAGAGAACACTGAAGCTTTCTTT. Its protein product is CASSPRENTEAFF.

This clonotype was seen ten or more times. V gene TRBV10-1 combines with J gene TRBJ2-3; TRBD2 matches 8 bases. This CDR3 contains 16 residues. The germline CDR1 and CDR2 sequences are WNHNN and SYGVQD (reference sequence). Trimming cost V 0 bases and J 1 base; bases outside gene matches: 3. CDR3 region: CASSESSGSGTDTQYF. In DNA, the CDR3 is TGCGCCAGCAGTGAGTCCAGCGGGAGTGGCACAGATACGCAGTATTTT.

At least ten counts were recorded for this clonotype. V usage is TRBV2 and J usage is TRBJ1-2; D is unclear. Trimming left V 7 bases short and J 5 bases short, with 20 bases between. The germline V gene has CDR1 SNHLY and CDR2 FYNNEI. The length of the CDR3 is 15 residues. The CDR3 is CASIDPGRPRYGYTF. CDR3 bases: TGTGCCAGCATCGATCCCGGACGTCCCCGATATGGCTACACCTTC.

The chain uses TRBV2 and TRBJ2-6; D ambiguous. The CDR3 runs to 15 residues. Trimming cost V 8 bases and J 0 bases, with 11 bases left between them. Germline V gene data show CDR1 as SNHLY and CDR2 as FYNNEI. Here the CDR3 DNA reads TGTGCCAGCGGCGACGGGCTCTCTGGGGCCAACGTCCTGACTTTC. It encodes CASGDGLSGANVLTF.

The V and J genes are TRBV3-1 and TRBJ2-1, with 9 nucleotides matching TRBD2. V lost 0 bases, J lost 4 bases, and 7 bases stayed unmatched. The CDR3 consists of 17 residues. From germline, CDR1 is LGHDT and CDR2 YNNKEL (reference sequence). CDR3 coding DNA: TGTGCCAGCAGCCAAGATTCGATTGCGGGAGGGTACAATGAGCAGTTCTTC. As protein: CASSQDSIAGGYNEQFF.

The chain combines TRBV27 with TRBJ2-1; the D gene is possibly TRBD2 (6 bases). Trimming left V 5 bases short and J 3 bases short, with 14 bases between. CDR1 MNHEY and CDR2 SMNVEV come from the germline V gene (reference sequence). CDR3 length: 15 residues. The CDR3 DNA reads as TGTGCCAGCAGTCGGTCGCGGGGAAGCTACAATGAGCAGTTCTTC. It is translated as CASSRSRGSYNEQFF.

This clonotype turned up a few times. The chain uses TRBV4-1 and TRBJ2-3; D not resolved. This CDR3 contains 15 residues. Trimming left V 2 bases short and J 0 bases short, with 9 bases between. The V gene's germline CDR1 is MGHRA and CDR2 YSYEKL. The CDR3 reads CASSQSPPSTDTQYF. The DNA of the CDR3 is TGCGCCAGCAGCCAATCCCCCCCGAGCACAGATACGCAGTATTTT.

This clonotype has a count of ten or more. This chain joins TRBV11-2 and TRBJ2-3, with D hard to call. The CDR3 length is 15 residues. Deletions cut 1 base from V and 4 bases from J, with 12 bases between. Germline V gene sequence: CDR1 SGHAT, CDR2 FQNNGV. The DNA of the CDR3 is TGTGCCAGCAGCTTAGGTGGGATTGGCTCAGATACGCAGTATTTT. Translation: CASSLGGIGSDTQYF.

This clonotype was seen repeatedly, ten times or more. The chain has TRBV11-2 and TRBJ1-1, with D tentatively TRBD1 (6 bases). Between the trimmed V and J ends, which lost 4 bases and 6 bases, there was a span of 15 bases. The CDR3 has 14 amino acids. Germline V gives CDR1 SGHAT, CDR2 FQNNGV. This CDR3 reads CASSSSRGLPEAFF. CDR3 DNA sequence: TGTGCCAGCAGCTCAAGCAGGGGACTACCTGAAGCTTTCTTT.

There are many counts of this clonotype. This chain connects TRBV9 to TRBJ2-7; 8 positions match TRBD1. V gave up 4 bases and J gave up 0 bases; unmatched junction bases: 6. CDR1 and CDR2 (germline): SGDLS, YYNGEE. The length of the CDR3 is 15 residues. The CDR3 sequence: CASSLGTGASYEQYF. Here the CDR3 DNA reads TGTGCCAGCAGCCTGGGGACAGGCGCCTCCTACGAGCAGTACTTC.

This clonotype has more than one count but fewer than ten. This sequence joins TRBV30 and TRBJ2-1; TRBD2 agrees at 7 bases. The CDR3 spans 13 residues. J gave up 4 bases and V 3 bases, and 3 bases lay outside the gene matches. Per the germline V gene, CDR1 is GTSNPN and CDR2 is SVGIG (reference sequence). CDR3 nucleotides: TGTGCCTGGAGCCTGGGGGGGTACAATGAGCAGTTCTTC. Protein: CAWSLGGYNEQFF.

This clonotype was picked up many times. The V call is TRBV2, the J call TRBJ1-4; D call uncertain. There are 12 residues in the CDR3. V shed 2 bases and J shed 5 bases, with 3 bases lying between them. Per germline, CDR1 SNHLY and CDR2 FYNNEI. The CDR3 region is CASSEQNEKLFF. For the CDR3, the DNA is TGTGCCAGCAGTGAACAGAATGAAAAACTGTTTTTT. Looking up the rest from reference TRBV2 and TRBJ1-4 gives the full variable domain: EPEVTQTPSHQVTQMGQEVILRCVPISNHLYFYWYRQILGQKVEFLVSFYNNEISEKSEIFDDQFSVERPDGSNFTLKIRSTKLEDSAMYFCASSEQNEKLFFGSGTQLSVL.

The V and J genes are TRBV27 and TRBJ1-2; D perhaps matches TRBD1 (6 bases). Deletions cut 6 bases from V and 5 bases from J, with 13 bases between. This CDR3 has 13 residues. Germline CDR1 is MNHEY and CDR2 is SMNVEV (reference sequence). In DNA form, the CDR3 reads TGTGCCAGCAGCCGACAGGCCATGTATGGCTACACCTTC. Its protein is CASSRQAMYGYTF.

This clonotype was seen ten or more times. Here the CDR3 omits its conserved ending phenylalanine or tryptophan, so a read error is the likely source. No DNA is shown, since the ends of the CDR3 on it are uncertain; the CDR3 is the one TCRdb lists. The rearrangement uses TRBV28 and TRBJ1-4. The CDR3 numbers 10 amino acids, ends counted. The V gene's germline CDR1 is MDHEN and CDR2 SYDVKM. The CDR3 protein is CASSRHREKL.

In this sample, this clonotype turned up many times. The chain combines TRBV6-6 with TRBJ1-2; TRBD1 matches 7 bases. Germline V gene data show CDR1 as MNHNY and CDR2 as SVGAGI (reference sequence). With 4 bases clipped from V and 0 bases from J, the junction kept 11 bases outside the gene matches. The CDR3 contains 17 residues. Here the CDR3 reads CASSSPYGQATNYGYTF. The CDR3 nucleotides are TGTGCCAGCAGTTCCCCCTACGGACAGGCGACTAACTATGGCTACACCTTC.

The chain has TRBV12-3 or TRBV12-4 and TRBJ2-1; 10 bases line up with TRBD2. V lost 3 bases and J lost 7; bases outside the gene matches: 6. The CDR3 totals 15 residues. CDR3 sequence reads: CASSFRLAGRNEQFF. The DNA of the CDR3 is TGTGCCAGCAGTTTCAGACTAGCGGGTAGGAATGAGCAGTTCTTC.

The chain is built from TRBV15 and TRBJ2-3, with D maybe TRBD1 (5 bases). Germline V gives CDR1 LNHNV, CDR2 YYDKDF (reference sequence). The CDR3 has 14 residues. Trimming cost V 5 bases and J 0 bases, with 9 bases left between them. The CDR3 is CATSGAESTDTQYF. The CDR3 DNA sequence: TGTGCCACCAGCGGGGCGGAGAGCACAGATACGCAGTATTTT.